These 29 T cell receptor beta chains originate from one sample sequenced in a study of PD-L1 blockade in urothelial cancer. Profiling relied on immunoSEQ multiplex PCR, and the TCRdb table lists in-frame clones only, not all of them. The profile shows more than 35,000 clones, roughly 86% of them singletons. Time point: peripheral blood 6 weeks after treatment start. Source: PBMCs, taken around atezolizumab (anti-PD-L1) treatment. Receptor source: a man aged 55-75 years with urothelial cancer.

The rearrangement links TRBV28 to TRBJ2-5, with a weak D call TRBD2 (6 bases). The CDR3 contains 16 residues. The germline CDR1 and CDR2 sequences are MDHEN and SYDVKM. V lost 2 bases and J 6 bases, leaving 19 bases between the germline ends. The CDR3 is CASSLVSQGLSKTQYF. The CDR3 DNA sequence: TGTGCCAGCAGTTTAGTCAGCCAGGGACTCTCCAAGACCCAGTACTTC.

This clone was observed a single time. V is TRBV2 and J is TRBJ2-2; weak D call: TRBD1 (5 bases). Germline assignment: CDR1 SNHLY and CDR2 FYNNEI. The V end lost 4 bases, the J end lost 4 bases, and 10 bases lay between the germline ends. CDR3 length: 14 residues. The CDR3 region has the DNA TGTGCCAGCAGTGTCCAACAGGCCACCGGGGAGCTGTTTTTT. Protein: CASSVQQATGELFF.

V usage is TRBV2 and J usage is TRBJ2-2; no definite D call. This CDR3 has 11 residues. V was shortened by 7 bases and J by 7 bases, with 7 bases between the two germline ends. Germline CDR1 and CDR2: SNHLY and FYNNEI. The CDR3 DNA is TGTGCCAGCAAAGGAGACGGGGAGCTGTTTTTT. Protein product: CASKGDGELFF. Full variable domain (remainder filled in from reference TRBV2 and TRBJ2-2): EPEVTQTPSHQVTQMGQEVILRCVPISNHLYFYWYRQILGQKVEFLVSFYNNEISEKSEIFDDQFSVERPDGSNFTLKIRSTKLEDSAMYFCASKGDGELFFGEGSRLTVL.

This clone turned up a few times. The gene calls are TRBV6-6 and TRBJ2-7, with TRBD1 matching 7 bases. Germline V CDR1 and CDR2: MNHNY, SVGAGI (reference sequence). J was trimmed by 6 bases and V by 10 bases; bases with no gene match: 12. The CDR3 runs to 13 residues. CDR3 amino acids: CATVPGQRSEQYF. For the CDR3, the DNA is TGTGCCACCGTACCGGGACAGCGGAGCGAGCAGTACTTC.

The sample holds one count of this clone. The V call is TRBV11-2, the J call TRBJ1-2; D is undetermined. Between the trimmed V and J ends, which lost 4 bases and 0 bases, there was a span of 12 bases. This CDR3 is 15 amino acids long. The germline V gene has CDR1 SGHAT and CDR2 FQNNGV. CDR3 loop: CASSSARKANYGYTF. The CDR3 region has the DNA TGTGCCAGCAGCTCCGCCAGGAAAGCTAACTATGGCTACACCTTC.

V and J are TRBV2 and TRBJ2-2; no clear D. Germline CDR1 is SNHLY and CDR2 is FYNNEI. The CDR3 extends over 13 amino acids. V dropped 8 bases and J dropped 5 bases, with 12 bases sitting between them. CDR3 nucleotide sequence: TGTGCCAGCTCCGTTACACAAACCGGGGAGCTGTTTTTT. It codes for CASSVTQTGELFF.

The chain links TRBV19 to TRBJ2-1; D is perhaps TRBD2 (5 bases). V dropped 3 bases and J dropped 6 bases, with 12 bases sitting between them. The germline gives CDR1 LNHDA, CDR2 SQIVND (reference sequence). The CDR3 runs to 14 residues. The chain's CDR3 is CASSMGRGINEQFF. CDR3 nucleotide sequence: TGTGCCAGTAGTATGGGCCGGGGTATCAATGAGCAGTTCTTC.

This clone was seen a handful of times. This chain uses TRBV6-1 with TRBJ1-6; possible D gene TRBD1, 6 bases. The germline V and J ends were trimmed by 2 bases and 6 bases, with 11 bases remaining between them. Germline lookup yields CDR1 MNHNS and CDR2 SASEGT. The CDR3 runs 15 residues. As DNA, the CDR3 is TGTGCCAGCAGTGAACGGACAGCTGCTAATTCACCCCTCCACTTT. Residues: CASSERTAANSPLHF.

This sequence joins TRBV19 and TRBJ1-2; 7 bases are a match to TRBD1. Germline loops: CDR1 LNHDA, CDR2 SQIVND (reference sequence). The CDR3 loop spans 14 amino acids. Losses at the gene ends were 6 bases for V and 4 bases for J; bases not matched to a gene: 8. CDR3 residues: CASRTTGMTYGYTF. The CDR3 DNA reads TGTGCCAGTAGAACGACAGGGATGACCTATGGCTACACCTTC.

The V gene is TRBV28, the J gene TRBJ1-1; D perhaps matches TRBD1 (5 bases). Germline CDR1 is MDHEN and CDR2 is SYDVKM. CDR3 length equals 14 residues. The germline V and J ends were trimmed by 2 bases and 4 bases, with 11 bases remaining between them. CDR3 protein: CASSLAGLSTEAFF. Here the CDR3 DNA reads TGTGCCAGCAGTTTAGCAGGGTTGAGCACTGAAGCTTTCTTT.

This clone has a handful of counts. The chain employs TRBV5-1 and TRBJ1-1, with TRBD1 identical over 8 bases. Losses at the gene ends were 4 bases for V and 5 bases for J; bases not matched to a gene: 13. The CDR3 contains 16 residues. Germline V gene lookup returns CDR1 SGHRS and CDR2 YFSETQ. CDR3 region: CASSPGQGGGRTEAFF. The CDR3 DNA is TGCGCCAGCAGCCCCGGACAGGGCGGTGGGAGGACTGAAGCTTTCTTT.

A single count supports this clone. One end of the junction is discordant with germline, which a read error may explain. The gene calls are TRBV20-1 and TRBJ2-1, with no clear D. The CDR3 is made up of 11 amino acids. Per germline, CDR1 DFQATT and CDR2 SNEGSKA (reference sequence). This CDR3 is CSARDMVGQIF. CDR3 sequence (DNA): TGCAGTGCTAGAGATATGGTTGGCCAGATCTTC.

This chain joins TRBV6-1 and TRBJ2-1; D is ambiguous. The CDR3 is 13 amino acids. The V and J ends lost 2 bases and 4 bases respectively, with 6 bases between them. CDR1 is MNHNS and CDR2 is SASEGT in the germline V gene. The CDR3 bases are TGTGCCAGCAGTGAAACGGGTTACAATGAGCAGTTCTTC. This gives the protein CASSETGYNEQFF.

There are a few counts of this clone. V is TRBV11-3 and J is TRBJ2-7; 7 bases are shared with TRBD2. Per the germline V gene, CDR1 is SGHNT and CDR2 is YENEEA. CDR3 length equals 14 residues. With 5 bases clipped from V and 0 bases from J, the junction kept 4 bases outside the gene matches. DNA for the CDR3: TGTGCCAGCAGCCGGACTAGTGGCTCCTACGAGCAGTACTTC. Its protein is CASSRTSGSYEQYF.

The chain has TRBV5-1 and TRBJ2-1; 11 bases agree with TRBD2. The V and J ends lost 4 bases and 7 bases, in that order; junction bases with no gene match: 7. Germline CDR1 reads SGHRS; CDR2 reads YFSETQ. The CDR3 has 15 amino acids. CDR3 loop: CASSGEVAGGNEQFF. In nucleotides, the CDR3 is TGCGCCAGCAGCGGGGAAGTAGCGGGGGGGAATGAGCAGTTCTTC.

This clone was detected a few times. For the CDR3, the DNA is TGTGCCAGCCTGGGGAGTACCTACGAGCAGTACTTC. It yields the protein CASLGSTYEQYF. The chain is built from TRBV28 and TRBJ2-7; tentative D call: TRBD2 (5 bases). Trimming removed 8 bases from V and 2 bases from J, with 10 bases in between. The germline V gene has CDR1 MDHEN and CDR2 SYDVKM. CDR3 length: 12 residues.

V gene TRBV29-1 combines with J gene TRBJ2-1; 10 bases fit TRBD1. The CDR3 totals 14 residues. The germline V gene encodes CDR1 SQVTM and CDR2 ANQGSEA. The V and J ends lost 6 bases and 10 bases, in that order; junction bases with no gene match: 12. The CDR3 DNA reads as TGCAGCGTAGATATCCCGGGACAGGGGACGGAGCAGTTCTTC. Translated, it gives CSVDIPGQGTEQFF.

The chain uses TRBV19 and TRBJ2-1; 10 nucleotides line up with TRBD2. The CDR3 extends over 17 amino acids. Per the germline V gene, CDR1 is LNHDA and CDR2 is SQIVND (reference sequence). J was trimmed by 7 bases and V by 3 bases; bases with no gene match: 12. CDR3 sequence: CASSISSGGGLTNEQFF. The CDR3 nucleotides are TGTGCCAGTAGTATCTCTAGCGGGGGAGGACTTACAAATGAGCAGTTCTTC.

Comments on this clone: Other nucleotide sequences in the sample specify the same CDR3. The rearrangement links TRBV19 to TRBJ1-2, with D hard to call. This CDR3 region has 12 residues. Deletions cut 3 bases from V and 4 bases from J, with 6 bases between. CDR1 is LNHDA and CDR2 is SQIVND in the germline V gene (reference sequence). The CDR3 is CASSISVYGYTF. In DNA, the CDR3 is TGTGCCAGTAGTATTTCCGTCTATGGCTACACCTTC.

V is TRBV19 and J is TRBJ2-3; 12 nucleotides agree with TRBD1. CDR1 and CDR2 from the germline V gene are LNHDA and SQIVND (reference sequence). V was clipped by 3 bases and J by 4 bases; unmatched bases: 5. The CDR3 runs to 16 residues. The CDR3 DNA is TGTGCCAGTAGTATGCTGGGACAGGGGGCCTCAGATACGCAGTATTTT. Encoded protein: CASSMLGQGASDTQYF.

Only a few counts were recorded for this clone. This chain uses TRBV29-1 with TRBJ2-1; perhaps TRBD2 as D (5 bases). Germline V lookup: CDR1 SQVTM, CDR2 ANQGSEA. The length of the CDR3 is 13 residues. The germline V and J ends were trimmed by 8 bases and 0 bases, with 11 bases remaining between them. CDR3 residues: CSSGGGSYNEQFF. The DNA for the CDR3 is TGCAGCTCCGGAGGCGGCTCCTACAATGAGCAGTTCTTC.

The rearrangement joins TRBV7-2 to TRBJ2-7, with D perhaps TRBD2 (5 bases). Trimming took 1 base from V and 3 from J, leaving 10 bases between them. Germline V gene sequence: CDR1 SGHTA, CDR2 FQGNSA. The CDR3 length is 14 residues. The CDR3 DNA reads TGTGCCAGCAGCTTAGGCCCGGGGAACTACGAGCAGTACTTC. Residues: CASSLGPGNYEQYF.

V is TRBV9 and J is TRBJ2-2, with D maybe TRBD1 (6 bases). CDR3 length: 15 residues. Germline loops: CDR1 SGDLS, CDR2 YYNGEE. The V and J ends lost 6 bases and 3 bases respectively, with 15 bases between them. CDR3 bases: TGTGCCAGCATGGAACAGGGCGTTGACACCGGGGAGCTGTTTTTT. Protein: CASMEQGVDTGELFF.

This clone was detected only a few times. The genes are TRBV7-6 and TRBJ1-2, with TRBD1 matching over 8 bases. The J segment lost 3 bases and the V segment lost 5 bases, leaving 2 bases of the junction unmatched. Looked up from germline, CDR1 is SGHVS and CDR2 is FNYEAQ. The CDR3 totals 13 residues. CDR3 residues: CASSPTGDYGYTF. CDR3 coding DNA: TGTGCCAGCAGCCCGACAGGGGACTATGGCTACACCTTC. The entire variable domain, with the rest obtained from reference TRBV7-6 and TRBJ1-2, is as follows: GAGVSQSPRYKVTKRGQDVALRCDPISGHVSLYWYRQALGQGPEFLTYFNYEAQQDKSGLPNDRFSAERPEGSISTLTIQRTEQRDSAMYRCASSPTGDYGYTFGSGTRLTVV.

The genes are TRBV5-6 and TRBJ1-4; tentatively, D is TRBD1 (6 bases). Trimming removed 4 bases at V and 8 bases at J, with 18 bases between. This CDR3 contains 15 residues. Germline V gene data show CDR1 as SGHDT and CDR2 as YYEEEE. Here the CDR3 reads CASSQTTGLKEKLFF. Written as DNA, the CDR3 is TGTGCCAGCAGCCAAACTACAGGGCTGAAAGAAAAACTGTTTTTT.

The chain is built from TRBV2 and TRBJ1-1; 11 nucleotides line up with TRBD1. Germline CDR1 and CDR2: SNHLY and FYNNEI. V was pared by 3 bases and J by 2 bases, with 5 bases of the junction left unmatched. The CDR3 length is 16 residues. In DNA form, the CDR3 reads TGTGCCAGCAGTGAGGACAGGGGGCCTGTAAACACTGAAGCTTTCTTT. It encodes CASSEDRGPVNTEAFF.

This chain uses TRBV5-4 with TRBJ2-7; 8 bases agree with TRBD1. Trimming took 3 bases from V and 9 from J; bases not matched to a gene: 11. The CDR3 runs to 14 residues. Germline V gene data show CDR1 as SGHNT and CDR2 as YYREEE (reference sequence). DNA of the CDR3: TGTGCCAGCAGCTCATGGACAGGGAGGTCGGGGCAGTACTTC. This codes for CASSSWTGRSGQYF.

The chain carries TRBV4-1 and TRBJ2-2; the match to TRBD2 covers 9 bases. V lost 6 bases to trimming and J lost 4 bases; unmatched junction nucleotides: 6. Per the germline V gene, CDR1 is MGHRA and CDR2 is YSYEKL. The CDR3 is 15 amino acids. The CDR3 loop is CASRREGPGTGELFF. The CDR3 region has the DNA TGCGCCAGCAGGCGGGAGGGCCCGGGCACCGGGGAGCTGTTTTTT.

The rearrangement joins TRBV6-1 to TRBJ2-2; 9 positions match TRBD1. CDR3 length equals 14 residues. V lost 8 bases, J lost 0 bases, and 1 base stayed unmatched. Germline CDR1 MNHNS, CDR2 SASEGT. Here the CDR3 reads CASRDRANTGELFF. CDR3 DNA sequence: TGTGCCAGCCGGGACAGGGCGAACACCGGGGAGCTGTTTTTT.